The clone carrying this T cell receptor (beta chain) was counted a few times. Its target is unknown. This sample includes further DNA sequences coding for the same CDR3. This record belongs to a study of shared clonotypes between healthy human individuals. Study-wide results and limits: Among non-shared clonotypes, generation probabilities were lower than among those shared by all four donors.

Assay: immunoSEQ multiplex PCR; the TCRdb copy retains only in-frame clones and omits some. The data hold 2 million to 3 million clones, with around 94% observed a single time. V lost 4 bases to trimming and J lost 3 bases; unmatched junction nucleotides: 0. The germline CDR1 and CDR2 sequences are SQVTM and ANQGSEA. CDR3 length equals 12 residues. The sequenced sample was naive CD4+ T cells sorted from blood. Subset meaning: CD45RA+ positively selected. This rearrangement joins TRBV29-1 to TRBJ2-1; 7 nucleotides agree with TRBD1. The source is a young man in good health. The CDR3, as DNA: TGCAGCGTTGGACAGGGCTACAATGAGCAGTTCTTC. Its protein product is CSVGQGYNEQFF.